Here is one T cell receptor (beta chain) with its context. Its specificity is not known. This record comes from a study of brain T cells in children with intractable seizures. CDR1 SEHNR and CDR2 FQNEAQ come from the germline V gene (reference sequence). Trimming pared 4 bases from V and 8 bases from J, leaving 14 bases between. The CDR3 sequence is 13 residues long. Measured with immunoSEQ multiplex PCR; TCRdb has only the in-frame clones, and not every one. The table lists about 340,000 clones, roughly 92% of them singletons, with 5.7% in the top ten. As for time point: blood from clinic visit 5 months post-surgery; TSC patient then seizure free. Sequencing was limited to surgery cases with top T cell transcript signatures in brain tissue. Pre-surgery treatment included at least one anti-epileptic drug. Study-wide points: Absence of clones before surgery may stem from lower sequencing depth.

The sample consisted of peripheral blood, taken roughly 5 months after surgery. This TCR was sampled from a boy in the first two years of life with tuberous sclerosis and intractable seizures. The chain uses TRBV7-9 and TRBJ1-1, with D possibly TRBD1 on 5 matching bases. The CDR3, as DNA: TGTGCCAGCAGCTCAACGATCAGGGCGGAAGCTTTCTTT. Encoded protein: CASSSTIRAEAFF. Based on the CDR3 plus reference TRBV7-9 and TRBJ1-1, the full variable domain is DTGVSQNPRHKITKRGQNVTFRCDPISEHNRLYWYRQTLGQGPEFLTYFQNEAQLEKSRLLSDRFSAERPKGSFSTLEIQRTEQGDSAMYLCASSSTIRAEAFFGQGTRLTVV.